This T cell receptor (beta chain) was identified in a study of cytomegalovirus exposure and HLA in healthy donors. Whole-study findings and limits: Cytomegalovirus status was reportedly diagnosed by the classifier with high sensitivity and specificity. Indistinguishable V segments, including TRBV6-2 and TRBV6-3, were excluded.

Primers: 60 Vbeta forward and 13 Jbeta reverse. This table comes from immunoSEQ multiplex PCR, and its TCRdb copy is limited to in-frame clones, with some not included. The sample lists around 210,000 clones; 79% were seen once. J lost 14 bases, V lost 7 bases, and 26 bases had no gene match. The CDR3 sequence is 18 residues long. Germline CDR1 and CDR2: LNHDA and SQIVND (reference sequence). On this clone itself: What it binds is unknown.

The receptor's source is a male donor in good health and CMV-seropositive. The chain carries TRBV19 and TRBJ2-1, with 10 bases aligning to TRBD2. The sample taken for sequencing was PBMCs. In DNA, the CDR3 is TGTGCCAGTAAAGAATCCGCCGGTGGACTACTAGCGGGACACCCCGAGTTCTTC. Translated: CASKESAGGLLAGHPEFF.